The TCR beta chain under discussion was sequenced for a study of blood T cell repertoires in COVID-19. About the study: From T cells, B-cell-depleted T cells, or PBMCs came the material, which was cDNA or gDNA.

Trimming took off 0 bases at V and 13 bases at J, with 10 bases between the two ends. Germline V CDR1 and CDR2: SEHNR, FQNEAQ (reference sequence). This CDR3 has 12 amino acids. Original analysis: Estimated nucleated cell counts came from reference gene primer amplification. Only in-frame clones appear in the TCRdb table, and some are missing; sequencing was by immunoSEQ multiplex PCR. The V and J calls and clone size were taken over from that table, and D and trimming were inferred from the DNA. The data hold under 300,000 clones, with more than 80% observed a single time. The source material was peripheral blood. The J gene is TRBJ2-1, the V gene TRBV7-9, with D perhaps matching TRBD2 (6 bases). The TCR originated in a woman aged 40 to 50 with acute or convalescent COVID-19. CDR3 sequence reads: CASSLAMRGQFF. The CDR3 nucleotides are TGTGCCAGCAGCTTAGCAATGCGGGGCCAGTTCTTC.